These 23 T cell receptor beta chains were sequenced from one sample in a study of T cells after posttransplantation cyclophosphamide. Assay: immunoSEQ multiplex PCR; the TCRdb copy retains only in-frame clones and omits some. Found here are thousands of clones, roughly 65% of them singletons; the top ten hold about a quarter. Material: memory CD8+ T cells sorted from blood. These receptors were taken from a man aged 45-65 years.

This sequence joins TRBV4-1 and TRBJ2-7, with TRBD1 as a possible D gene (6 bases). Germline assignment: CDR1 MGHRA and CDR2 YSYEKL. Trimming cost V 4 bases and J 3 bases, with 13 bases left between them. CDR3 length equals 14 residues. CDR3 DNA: TGCGCCAGCAGCCCCTCCGGGACAAACTACGAGCAGTACTTC. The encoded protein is CASSPSGTNYEQYF.

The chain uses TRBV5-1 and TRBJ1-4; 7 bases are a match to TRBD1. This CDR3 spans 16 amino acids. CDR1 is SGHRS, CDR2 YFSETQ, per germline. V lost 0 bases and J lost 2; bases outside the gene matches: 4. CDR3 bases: TGCGCCAGCAGCTTGGGACAGGGTGGCACTAATGAAAAACTGTTTTTT. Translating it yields CASSLGQGGTNEKLFF.

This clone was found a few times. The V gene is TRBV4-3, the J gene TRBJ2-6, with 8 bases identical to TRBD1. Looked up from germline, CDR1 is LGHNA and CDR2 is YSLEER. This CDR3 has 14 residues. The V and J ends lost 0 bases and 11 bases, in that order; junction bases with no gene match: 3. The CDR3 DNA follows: TGCGCCAGCAGCCAAGACAGGGGGCCATACGTCCTGACTTTC. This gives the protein CASSQDRGPYVLTF.

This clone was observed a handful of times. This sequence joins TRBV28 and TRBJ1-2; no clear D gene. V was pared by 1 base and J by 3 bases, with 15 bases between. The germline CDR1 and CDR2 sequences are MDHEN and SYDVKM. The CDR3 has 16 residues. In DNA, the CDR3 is TGTGCCAGCAGTTTATCCCTATTCGACGGGGACTATGGCTACACCTTC. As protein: CASSLSLFDGDYGYTF.

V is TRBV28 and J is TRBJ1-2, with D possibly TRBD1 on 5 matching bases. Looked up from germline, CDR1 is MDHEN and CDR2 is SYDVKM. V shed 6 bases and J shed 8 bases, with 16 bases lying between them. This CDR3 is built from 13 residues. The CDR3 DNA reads TGTGCCAGCAGGATACAGGATCGAAGGGGCTACACCTTC. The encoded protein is CASRIQDRRGYTF.

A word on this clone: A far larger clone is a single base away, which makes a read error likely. CDR3 loop: CASSSTGGGNQPQHF. CDR3 DNA: TGTGCCAGCAGCTCTACAGGGGGCGGGAATCAGCCCCAGCATTTT. The genes are TRBV7-2 and TRBJ1-5; 9 bases map to TRBD1. Germline CDR1 and CDR2: SGHTA and FQGNSA. This CDR3 region has 15 residues. V shed 4 bases and J 4 bases; nucleotides not matched to a gene: 5.

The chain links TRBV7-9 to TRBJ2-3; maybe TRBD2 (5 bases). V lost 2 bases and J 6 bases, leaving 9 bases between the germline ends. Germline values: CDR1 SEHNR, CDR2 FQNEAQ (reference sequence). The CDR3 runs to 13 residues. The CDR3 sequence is CASSLLEGDTQYF. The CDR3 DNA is TGTGCCAGCAGCTTATTAGAGGGCGATACGCAGTATTTT. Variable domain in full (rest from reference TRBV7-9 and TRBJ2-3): DTGVSQNPRHKITKRGQNVTFRCDPISEHNRLYWYRQTLGQGPEFLTYFQNEAQLEKSRLLSDRFSAERPKGSFSTLEIQRTEQGDSAMYLCASSLLEGDTQYFGPGTRLTVL.

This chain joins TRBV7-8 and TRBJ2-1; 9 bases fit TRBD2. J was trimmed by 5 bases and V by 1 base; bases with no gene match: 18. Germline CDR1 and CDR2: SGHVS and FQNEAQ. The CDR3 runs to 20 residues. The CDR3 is CASSLGGREGLGGGDNEQFF. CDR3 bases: TGTGCCAGCAGCTTAGGAGGGCGGGAGGGCCTGGGAGGGGGGGACAATGAGCAGTTCTTC.

DNA of the CDR3: TGTGCCAGCAGCCTAGGAACAGGGGGTTCCTATGGCTACACCTTC. Its translation: CASSLGTGGSYGYTF. J is TRBJ1-2 and V is TRBV7-9, with 8 bases aligning to TRBD1. V shed 5 bases, J shed 4 bases, and the junction held 9 bases outside the gene matches. The CDR3 is 15 amino acids. Germline-derived CDR1 and CDR2 are SEHNR and FQNEAQ (reference sequence).

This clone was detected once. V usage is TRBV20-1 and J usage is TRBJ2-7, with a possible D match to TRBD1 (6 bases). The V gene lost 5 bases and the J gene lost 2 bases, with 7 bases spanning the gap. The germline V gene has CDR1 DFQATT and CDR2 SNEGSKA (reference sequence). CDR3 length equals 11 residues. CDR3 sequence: CSAGGPYEQYF. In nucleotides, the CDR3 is TGCAGTGCTGGGGGCCCCTACGAGCAGTACTTC.

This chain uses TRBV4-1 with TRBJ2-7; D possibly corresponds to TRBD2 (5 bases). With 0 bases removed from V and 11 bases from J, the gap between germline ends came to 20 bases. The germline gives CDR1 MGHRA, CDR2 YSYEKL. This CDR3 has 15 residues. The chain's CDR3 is CASSQDPGPGNAKYF. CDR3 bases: TGCGCCAGCAGCCAAGATCCCGGCCCGGGGAACGCAAAGTACTTC.

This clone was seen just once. The CDR3 bases are TGCGCCAGCAGCCAAGAAGGGGCCTTCGATTCACCCCTCCACTTT. Encoded protein: CASSQEGAFDSPLHF. The V call is TRBV4-1, the J call TRBJ1-6; perhaps TRBD1 as D (5 bases). Per the germline V gene, CDR1 is MGHRA and CDR2 is YSYEKL. The germline V and J ends were trimmed by 0 bases and 8 bases, with 11 bases remaining between them. This CDR3 is built from 15 residues.

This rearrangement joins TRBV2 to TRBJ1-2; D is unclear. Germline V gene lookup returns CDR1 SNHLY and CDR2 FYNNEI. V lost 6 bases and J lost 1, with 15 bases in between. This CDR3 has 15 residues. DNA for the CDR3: TGTGCCAGCAGCGCCCTGAGGCTGGTTAACTATGGCTACACCTTC. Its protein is CASSALRLVNYGYTF.

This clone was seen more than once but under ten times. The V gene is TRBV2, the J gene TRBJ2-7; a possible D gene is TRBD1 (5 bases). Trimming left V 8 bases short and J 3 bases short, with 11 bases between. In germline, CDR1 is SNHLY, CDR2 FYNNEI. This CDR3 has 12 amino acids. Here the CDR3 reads CASDRGHYEQYF. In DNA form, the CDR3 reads TGTGCCAGCGATAGAGGACACTACGAGCAGTACTTC.

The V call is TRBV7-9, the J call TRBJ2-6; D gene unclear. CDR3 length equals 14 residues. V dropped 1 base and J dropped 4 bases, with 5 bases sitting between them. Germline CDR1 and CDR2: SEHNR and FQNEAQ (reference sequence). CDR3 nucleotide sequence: TGTGCCAGCAGCTTAGTATCCGGGGCCAACGTCCTGACTTTC. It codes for CASSLVSGANVLTF. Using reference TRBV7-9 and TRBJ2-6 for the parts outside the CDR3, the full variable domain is DTGVSQNPRHKITKRGQNVTFRCDPISEHNRLYWYRQTLGQGPEFLTYFQNEAQLEKSRLLSDRFSAERPKGSFSTLEIQRTEQGDSAMYLCASSLVSGANVLTFGAGSRLTVL.

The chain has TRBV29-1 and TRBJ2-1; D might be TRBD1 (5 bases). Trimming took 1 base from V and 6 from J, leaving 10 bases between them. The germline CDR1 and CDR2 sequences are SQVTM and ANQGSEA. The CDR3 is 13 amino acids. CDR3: CSVEGGRINEQFF. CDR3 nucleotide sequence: TGCAGCGTTGAAGGGGGCCGCATCAATGAGCAGTTCTTC.

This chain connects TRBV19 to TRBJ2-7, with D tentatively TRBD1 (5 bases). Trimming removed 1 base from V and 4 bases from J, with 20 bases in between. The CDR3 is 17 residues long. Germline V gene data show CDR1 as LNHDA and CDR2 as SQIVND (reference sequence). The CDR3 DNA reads TGTGCCAGTAGTATAGGGATTACAGGTCCTCTCGTTTACGAGCAGTACTTC. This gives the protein CASSIGITGPLVYEQYF.

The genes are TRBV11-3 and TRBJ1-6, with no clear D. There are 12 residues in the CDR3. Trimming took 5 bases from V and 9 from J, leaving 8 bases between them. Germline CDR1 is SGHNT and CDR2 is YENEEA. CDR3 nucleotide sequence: TGTGCCAGCAGCCCAAACACTTCACCCCTCCACTTT. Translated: CASSPNTSPLHF. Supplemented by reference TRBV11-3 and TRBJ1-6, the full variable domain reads EAGVVQSPRYKIIEKKQPVAFWCNPISGHNTLYWYLQNLGQGPELLIRYENEEAVDDSQLPKDRFSAERLKGVDSTLKIQPAELGDSAVYLCASSPNTSPLHFGNGTRLTVT.

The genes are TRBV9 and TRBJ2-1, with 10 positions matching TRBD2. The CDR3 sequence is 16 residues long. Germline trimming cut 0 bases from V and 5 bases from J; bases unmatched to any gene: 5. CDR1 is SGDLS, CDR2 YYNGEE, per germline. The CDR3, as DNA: TGTGCCAGCAGCGTAGACCCCGGACTAGCGGACAATGAGCAGTTCTTC. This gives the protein CASSVDPGLADNEQFF. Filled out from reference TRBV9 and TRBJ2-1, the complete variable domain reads DSGVTQTPKHLITATGQRVTLRCSPRSGDLSVYWYQQSLDQGLQFLIQYYNGEERAKGNILERFSAQQFPDLHSELNLSSLELGDSALYFCASSVDPGLADNEQFFGPGTRLTVL.

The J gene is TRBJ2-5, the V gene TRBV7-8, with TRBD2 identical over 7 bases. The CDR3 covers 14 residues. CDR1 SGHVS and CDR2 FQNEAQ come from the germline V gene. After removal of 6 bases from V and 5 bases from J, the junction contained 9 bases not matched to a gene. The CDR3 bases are TGTGCCAGCAGTTGGGGGGACGGGGGGGAGACCCAGTACTTC. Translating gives CASSWGDGGETQYF.

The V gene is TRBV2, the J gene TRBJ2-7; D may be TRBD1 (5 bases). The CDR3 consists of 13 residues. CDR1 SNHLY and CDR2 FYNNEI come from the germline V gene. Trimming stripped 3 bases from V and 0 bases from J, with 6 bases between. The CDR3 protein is CASSDRASYEQYF. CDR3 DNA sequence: TGTGCCAGCAGTGACAGGGCCTCCTACGAGCAGTACTTC.

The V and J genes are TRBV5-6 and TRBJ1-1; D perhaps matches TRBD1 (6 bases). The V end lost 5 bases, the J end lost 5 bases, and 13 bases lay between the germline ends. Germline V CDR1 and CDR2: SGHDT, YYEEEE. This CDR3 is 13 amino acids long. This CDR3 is CASSPQGWTEAFF. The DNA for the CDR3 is TGTGCCAGCAGTCCCCAGGGGTGGACTGAAGCTTTCTTT.

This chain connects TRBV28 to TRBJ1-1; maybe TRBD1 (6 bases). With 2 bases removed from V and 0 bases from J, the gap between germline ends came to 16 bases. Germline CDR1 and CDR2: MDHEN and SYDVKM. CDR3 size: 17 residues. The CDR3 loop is CASSLGGASGLNTEAFF. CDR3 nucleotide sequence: TGTGCCAGCAGTTTAGGGGGCGCTTCCGGATTGAACACTGAAGCTTTCTTT.